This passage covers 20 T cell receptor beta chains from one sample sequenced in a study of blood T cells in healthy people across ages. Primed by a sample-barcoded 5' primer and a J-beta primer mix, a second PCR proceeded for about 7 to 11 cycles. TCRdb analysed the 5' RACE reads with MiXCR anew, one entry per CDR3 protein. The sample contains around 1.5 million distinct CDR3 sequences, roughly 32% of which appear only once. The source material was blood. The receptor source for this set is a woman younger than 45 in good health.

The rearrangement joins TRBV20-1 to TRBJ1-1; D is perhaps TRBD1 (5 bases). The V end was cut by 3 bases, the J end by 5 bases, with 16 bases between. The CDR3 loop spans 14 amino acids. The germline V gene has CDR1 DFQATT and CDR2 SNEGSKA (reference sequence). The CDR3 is CSASKGDRGTEAFF. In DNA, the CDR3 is TGCAGTGCTAGTAAAGGGGATAGAGGGACTGAAGCTTTCTTT.

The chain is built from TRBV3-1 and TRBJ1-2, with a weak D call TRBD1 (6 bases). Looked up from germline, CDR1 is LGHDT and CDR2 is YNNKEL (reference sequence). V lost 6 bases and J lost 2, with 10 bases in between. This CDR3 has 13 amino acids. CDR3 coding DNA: TGTGCCAGCAGGGCCGGACAGAACTATGGCTACACCTTC. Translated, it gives CASRAGQNYGYTF.

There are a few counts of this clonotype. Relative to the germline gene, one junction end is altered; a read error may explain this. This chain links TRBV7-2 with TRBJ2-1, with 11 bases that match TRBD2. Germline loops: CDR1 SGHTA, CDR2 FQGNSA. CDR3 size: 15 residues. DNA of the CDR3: TGTGCCGGCAGCTTCAGACTAGCGGGGAACAATGAGCAGTTCTTC. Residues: CAGSFRLAGNNEQFF.

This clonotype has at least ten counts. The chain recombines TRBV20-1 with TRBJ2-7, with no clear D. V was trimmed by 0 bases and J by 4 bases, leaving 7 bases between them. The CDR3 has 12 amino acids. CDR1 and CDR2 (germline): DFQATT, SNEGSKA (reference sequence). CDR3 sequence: CSARDNDYEQYF. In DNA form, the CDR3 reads TGCAGTGCTAGAGATAATGATTACGAGCAGTACTTC.

The CDR3 loop is CASSFRIYNEQFF. DNA of the CDR3: TGTGCCAGCAGTTTTAGGATCTACAATGAGCAGTTCTTC. The chain has TRBV13 and TRBJ2-1; D remains ambiguous. This CDR3 comprises 13 residues. V was cut by 6 bases and J by 3 bases, with 9 bases left in between. Germline lookup yields CDR1 PRHDT and CDR2 FYEKMQ (reference sequence).

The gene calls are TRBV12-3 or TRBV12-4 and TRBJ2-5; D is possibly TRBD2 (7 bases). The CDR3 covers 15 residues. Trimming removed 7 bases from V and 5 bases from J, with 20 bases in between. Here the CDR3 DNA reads TGTGCCAGCACCTATTTGGGGGGGGGCCGGGAGACCCAGTACTTC. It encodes CASTYLGGGRETQYF.

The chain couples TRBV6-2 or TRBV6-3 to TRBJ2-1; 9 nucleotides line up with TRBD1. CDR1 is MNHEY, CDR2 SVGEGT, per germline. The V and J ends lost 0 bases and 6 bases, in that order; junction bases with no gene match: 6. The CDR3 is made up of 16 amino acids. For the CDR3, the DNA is TGTGCCAGCAGTTACTCCCCCCCGGACAGGGGCAATGAGCAGTTCTTC. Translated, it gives CASSYSPPDRGNEQFF.

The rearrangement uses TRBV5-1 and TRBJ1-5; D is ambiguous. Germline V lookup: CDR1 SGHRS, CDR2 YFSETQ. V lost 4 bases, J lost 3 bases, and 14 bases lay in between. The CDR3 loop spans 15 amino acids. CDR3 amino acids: CASSPTGRVNQPQHF. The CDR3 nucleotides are TGCGCCAGCAGCCCGACGGGAAGGGTCAATCAGCCCCAGCATTTT.

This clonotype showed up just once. CDR3 bases: TGTGCCAGCAGCTCGACGGGACTAGTGGCCGAGGAGACCCAGTACTTC. Its translation is CASSSTGLVAEETQYF. The V and J genes are TRBV13 and TRBJ2-5, with 8 positions matching TRBD2. The CDR3 is 16 residues long. Germline loops: CDR1 PRHDT, CDR2 FYEKMQ (reference sequence). V trimming: 4 bases; J trimming: 5 bases; junction bases outside the gene matches: 12.

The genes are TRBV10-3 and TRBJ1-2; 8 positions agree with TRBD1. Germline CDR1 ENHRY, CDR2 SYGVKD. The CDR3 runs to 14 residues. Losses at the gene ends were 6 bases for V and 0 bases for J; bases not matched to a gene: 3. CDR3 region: CAIRGQVANYGYTF. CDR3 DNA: TGTGCCATCAGGGGACAGGTAGCTAACTATGGCTACACCTTC.

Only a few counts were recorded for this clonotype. The CDR3 bases are TGTGCCAGCAGCCCCGGGACAGCAGGTCAAGAGACCCAGTACTTC. It yields the protein CASSPGTAGQETQYF. The chain recombines TRBV4-2 with TRBJ2-5; TRBD1 agrees at 7 bases. The CDR3 sequence is 15 residues long. Unmatched junction bases numbered 7, after V lost 4 bases and J lost 2 bases. Germline V gene data show CDR1 as LGHNA and CDR2 as YNFKEQ.

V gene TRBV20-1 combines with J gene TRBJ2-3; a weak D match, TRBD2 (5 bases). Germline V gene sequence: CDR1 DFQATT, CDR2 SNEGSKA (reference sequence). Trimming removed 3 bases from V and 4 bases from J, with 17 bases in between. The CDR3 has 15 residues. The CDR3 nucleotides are TGCAGTGCTAGTACAAAGACGGGATACGCAGATACGCAGTATTTT. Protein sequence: CSASTKTGYADTQYF.

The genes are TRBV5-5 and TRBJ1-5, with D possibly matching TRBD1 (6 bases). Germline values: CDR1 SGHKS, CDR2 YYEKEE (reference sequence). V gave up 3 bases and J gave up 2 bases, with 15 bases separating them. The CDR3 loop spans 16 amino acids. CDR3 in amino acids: CASSSGTPNRNQPQHF. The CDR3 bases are TGTGCCAGCAGCTCGGGGACACCGAACCGCAATCAGCCCCAGCATTTT. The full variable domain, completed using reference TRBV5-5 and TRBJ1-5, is DAGVTQSPTHLIKTRGQQVTLRCSPISGHKSVSWYQQVLGQGPQFIFQYYEKEERGRGNFPDRFSARQFPNYSSELNVNALLLGDSALYLCASSSGTPNRNQPQHFGDGTRLSIL.

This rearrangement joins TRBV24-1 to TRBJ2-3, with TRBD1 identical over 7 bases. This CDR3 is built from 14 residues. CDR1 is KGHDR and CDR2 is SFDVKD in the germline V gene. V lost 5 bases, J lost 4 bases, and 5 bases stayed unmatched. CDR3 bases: TGTGCCACCAGTGGCGAAACAGGGGCAGATACGCAGTATTTT. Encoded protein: CATSGETGADTQYF.

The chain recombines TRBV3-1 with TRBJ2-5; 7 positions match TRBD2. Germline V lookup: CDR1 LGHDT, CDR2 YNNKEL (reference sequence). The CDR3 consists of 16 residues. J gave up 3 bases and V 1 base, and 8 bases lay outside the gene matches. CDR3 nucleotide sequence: TGTGCCAGCAGCCAAGGAGCCCGCGCGGGGGAAGAGACCCAGTACTTC. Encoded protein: CASSQGARAGEETQYF.

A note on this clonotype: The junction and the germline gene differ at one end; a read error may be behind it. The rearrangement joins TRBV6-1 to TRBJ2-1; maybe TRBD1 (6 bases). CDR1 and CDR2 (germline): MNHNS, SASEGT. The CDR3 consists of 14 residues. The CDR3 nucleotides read TGCGCCAGCAGTGGGGGCATCCCCTACAATGAGCAGTTCTTC. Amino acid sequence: CASSGGIPYNEQFF.

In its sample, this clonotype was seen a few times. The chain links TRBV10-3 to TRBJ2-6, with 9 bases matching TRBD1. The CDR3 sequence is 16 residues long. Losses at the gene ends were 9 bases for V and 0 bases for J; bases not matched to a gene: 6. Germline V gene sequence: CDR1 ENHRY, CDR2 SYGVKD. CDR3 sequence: CAIEGQGSSGANVLTF. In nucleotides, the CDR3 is TGTGCCATTGAGGGACAGGGAAGCTCTGGGGCCAACGTCCTGACTTTC.

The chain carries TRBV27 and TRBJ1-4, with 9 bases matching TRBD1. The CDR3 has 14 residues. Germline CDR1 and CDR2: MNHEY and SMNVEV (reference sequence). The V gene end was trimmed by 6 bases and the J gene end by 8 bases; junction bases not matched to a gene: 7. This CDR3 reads CASRMDRGGEKLFF. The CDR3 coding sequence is TGTGCCAGCAGGATGGACAGGGGTGGAGAAAAACTGTTTTTT.

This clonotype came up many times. The CDR3 spells CASSSGTHEQYF. CDR3 nucleotide sequence: TGTGCCAGCAGCTCCGGGACCCACGAGCAGTACTTC. The chain uses TRBV7-2 and TRBJ2-7, with D possibly being TRBD1 or TRBD2 (5 bases each). V was clipped by 4 bases and J by 5 bases, with 9 bases between them. The germline CDR1 and CDR2 sequences are SGHTA and FQGNSA. The CDR3 is 12 residues long.

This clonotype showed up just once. This CDR3 reads CASSHAGLAGVSSSYNEQFF. The DNA for the CDR3 is TGTGCCAGCAGCCATGCCGGACTAGCGGGAGTTTCTAGCTCCTACAATGAGCAGTTCTTC. The genes are TRBV14 and TRBJ2-1; TRBD2 agrees at 13 bases. The germline V gene encodes CDR1 SGHDN and CDR2 FVKESK. Trimming at V came to 3 bases and at J to 0 bases, leaving 11 bases not matched to a gene. The CDR3 spans 20 residues.